This T cell receptor beta chain is from a study of T cell repertoires in cytomegalovirus infection. Study context: A matching HLA type, together with CMV infection, was signaled by public TCR beta signatures. Study-wide points: Dominating the ex vivo response were HLA-C-restricted CMV-specific TCR beta clonotypes. Based on cumulative public TCR beta family frequency, carriers of CMV plus the relevant HLA were identified.

Turning to this clonotype: Its antigen is as yet unknown.

V lost 5 bases and J lost 5; bases outside the gene matches: 10. The CDR3 spans 15 residues. Germline V gene data show CDR1 as SEHNR and CDR2 as FQNEAQ (reference sequence). A single record per CDR3 protein comes from TCRdb applying MiXCR to the reads. The sample records about 450,000 distinct CDR3 sequences, approximately 33% being singletons. The TCR sequence derives from a human donor in good health (CMV status not recorded). Some clones in this sample may be carry-over from other donors' samples. The source material was PBMCs. The J gene is TRBJ2-5, the V gene TRBV7-9, with TRBD2 matching 8 bases. This CDR3 is CASSPWQRGLETQYF. The CDR3 DNA reads TGTGCCAGCAGCCCCTGGCAGCGGGGGTTGGAGACCCAGTACTTC.